This T cell receptor beta chain was observed in a study of Ad26.COV2.S vaccination and SARS-CoV-2 variants. General study results and limits: People given the vaccine had a wider spike-specific TCR breadth than placebo recipients did.

This CDR3 is 12 amino acids long. Germline CDR1 is GTSNPN and CDR2 is SVGIG (reference sequence). V was trimmed by 5 bases and J by 0 bases, leaving 8 bases between them. Note on this clone: Antigen: not known.

Assay used: immunoSEQ multiplex PCR; TCRdb lists only in-frame clones, some missing. The top ten hold about 3% of the sample, which has roughly 380,000 clones, around 90% seen once. The sample's treatment: 19 received Ad26.COV2.S at low or high dose, single or two shots; about 5 received placebo; per-sample allocation not given. Collection of the samples took place on day 63 after the first injection of vaccine or placebo. Wuhan-strain spike was delivered by a replication-incompetent Ad26 vector. This TCR was sampled from a person between 18 and 65 years old who received the Ad26.COV2.S COVID-19 vaccine or a placebo. The chain recombines TRBV30 with TRBJ2-7; unclear D gene. The source material was peripheral blood, sampled in a trial of Ad26.COV2.S vaccine versus placebo. CDR3: CAWGKSSYEQYF. The CDR3 DNA sequence: TGTGCCTGGGGAAAGTCCTCCTACGAGCAGTACTTC.